This entry features one T cell receptor (beta chain) sequence. The data belong to a study of blood T cell repertoires in COVID-19. Germline V gives CDR1 KGHDR, CDR2 SFDVKD. The CDR3 is 17 residues long. The J segment lost 4 bases and the V segment lost 5 bases, leaving 7 bases of the junction unmatched. Only in-frame clones appear in the TCRdb table, and some are missing; sequencing was by immunoSEQ multiplex PCR. This sample has under 300,000 clones, with approximately 84% found just once. The receptor was isolated from a middle-aged woman with acute COVID-19. This chain connects TRBV24-1 to TRBJ2-2, with 12 bases identical to TRBD2. The specimen was PBMCs or T cells enriched from blood (not recorded which). Here the CDR3 reads CATSVWGTSGFTGELFF. In DNA, the CDR3 is TGTGCCACCAGTGTTTGGGGGACTAGCGGGTTCACCGGGGAGCTGTTTTTT.